The 27 T cell receptor beta chains presented below share a single source sample, sequenced in a study of blood T cell repertoires in COVID-19. Clones were read by immunoSEQ multiplex PCR, and TCRdb kept only the in-frame ones, dropping some. The sample holds hundreds of thousands of clones; 88% are singletons and the top ten take around 2%. Sequenced material: PBMCs or T cells enriched from blood (not recorded which). Receptors were obtained from a woman in her sixties or seventies in a cohort exposed to, infected with or recovered from COVID-19 (not recorded which).

J is TRBJ1-2 and V is TRBV29-1; TRBD1 might be the D (5 bases). V was cut by 6 bases and J by 3 bases, with 14 bases left in between. The CDR3 covers 13 residues. Looked up from germline, CDR1 is SQVTM and CDR2 is ANQGSEA. CDR3 sequence reads: CSVDTGEDYGYTF. In DNA, the CDR3 is TGCAGCGTGGACACGGGGGAGGACTATGGCTACACCTTC.

V usage is TRBV2 and J usage is TRBJ1-3; TRBD1 might be the D (5 bases). The CDR3 has 15 residues. Trimming left V 0 bases short and J 0 bases short, with 6 bases between. Per germline, CDR1 SNHLY and CDR2 FYNNEI. This chain's CDR3 is CASSEATGSGNTIYF. Written as DNA, the CDR3 is TGTGCCAGCAGTGAAGCAACAGGCTCTGGAAACACCATATATTTT.

DNA of the CDR3: TGTGCCAGCTCACCATGGGACTATTCCTACAATGAGCAGTTCTTC. Its translation: CASSPWDYSYNEQFF. This chain links TRBV18 with TRBJ2-1, with TRBD2 matching 7 bases. The ends lost 2 bases at V and 1 base at J; junction bases unmatched: 2. The CDR3 consists of 15 residues. Germline CDR1 KGHSH, CDR2 LQKENI.

The genes are TRBV28 and TRBJ2-7; weak D call: TRBD1 (6 bases). There are 14 residues in the CDR3. Trimming took off 6 bases at V and 7 bases at J, with 19 bases between the two ends. From germline, CDR1 is MDHEN and CDR2 SYDVKM. In DNA form, the CDR3 reads TGTGCCAGCAGACCATTTAGGGGCAGGGGAGAGCAGTACTTC. It translates to CASRPFRGRGEQYF.

This sequence joins TRBV30 and TRBJ2-7; 7 bases line up with TRBD2. Per the germline V gene, CDR1 is GTSNPN and CDR2 is SVGIG (reference sequence). This CDR3 region has 13 residues. V shed 5 bases, J shed 7 bases, and the junction held 11 bases outside the gene matches. The DNA of the CDR3 is TGTGCCTGGTCGGGGGGAACTACTGGAGAGCAGTACTTC. This sequence encodes CAWSGGTTGEQYF.

CDR3 bases: TGCGCCAGCAGCTCTGGAAGAGGACAGTTCTATGGCTACACCTTC. As protein: CASSSGRGQFYGYTF. The chain is built from TRBV5-1 and TRBJ1-2; D perhaps matches TRBD1 (6 bases). Trimming left V 3 bases short and J 4 bases short, with 16 bases between. The CDR3 length is 15 residues. Germline values: CDR1 SGHRS, CDR2 YFSETQ.

The rearrangement uses TRBV28 and TRBJ1-1; D not resolved. V was pared by 5 bases and J by 8 bases, with 6 bases between. Germline V gives CDR1 MDHEN, CDR2 SYDVKM. The CDR3 extends over 10 amino acids. The CDR3 DNA is TGTGCCAGCAGTACTCGAGAAGCTTTCTTT. Encoded protein: CASSTREAFF.

The chain combines TRBV7-2 with TRBJ2-7; 11 positions match TRBD2. V lost 6 bases to trimming and J lost 2 bases; unmatched junction nucleotides: 12. The CDR3 is made up of 17 amino acids. Germline V lookup: CDR1 SGHTA, CDR2 FQGNSA. The CDR3 DNA sequence: TGTGCCAGCAGGTATGGCGTAGCGGGAGGGCCCCCCTACGAGCAGTACTTC. The encoded protein is CASRYGVAGGPPYEQYF. The full variable domain, its missing parts supplied by reference TRBV7-2 and TRBJ2-7, is GAGVSQSPSNKVTEKGKDVELRCDPISGHTALYWYRQSLGQGLEFLIYFQGNSAPDKSGLPSDRFSAERTGGSVSTLTIQRTQQEDSAVYLCASRYGVAGGPPYEQYFGPGTRLTVT.

The chain has TRBV5-4 and TRBJ2-6, with D perhaps matching TRBD2 (6 bases). The CDR3 runs 17 residues. V lost 4 bases to trimming and J lost 0 bases, with 14 bases between them. Germline V lookup: CDR1 SGHNT, CDR2 YYREEE (reference sequence). The CDR3: CASSPGLVSSGANVLTF. CDR3 sequence (DNA): TGTGCCAGCAGCCCGGGACTCGTTAGCTCTGGGGCCAACGTCCTGACTTTC.

The chain recombines TRBV5-4 with TRBJ2-7, with 8 bases fitting TRBD2. Germline V CDR1 and CDR2: SGHNT, YYREEE (reference sequence). The V gene end was trimmed by 7 bases and the J gene end by 2 bases; junction bases not matched to a gene: 11. The CDR3 is 15 amino acids. The CDR3 DNA is TGTGCCAGCTCCCCCGCGGGGGGAGATGCCTACGAGCAGTACTTC. This translates into CASSPAGGDAYEQYF.

The V call is TRBV7-2, the J call TRBJ2-7; 8 bases fit TRBD2. CDR1 and CDR2 (germline): SGHTA, FQGNSA. The CDR3 sequence is 14 residues long. V gave up 3 bases and J gave up 1 base; unmatched junction bases: 2. This CDR3 is CASSFGGGSYEQYF. In DNA, the CDR3 is TGTGCCAGCAGCTTTGGCGGGGGGTCCTACGAGCAGTACTTC.

V gene TRBV28 combines with J gene TRBJ1-2; D is unresolved. V lost 5 bases to trimming and J lost 8 bases, with 9 bases between them. The CDR3 covers 11 residues. CDR1 MDHEN and CDR2 SYDVKM come from the germline V gene. For the CDR3, the DNA is TGTGCCAGCAGTATACAGCGGGGCTACACCTTC. It translates to CASSIQRGYTF.

The chain employs TRBV5-1 and TRBJ1-6, with D possibly being TRBD1 (6 bases). Trimming stripped 0 bases from V and 0 bases from J, with 13 bases between. The CDR3 has 18 residues. From germline, CDR1 is SGHRS and CDR2 YFSETQ. Here the CDR3 DNA reads TGCGCCAGCAGCTTGGCCGGGCAGGGGAGCTCCTATAATTCACCCCTCCACTTT. Its translation: CASSLAGQGSSYNSPLHF.

The chain links TRBV18 to TRBJ2-1; 11 bases agree with TRBD1. CDR1 is KGHSH and CDR2 is LQKENI in the germline V gene. The CDR3 is made up of 15 amino acids. Trimming cost V 4 bases and J 7 bases; bases outside gene matches: 6. CDR3: CASSHGQGADNEQFF. CDR3 DNA: TGTGCCAGCTCACATGGACAGGGGGCGGATAATGAGCAGTTCTTC.

The V call is TRBV19, the J call TRBJ2-5, with 9 bases lining up with TRBD1. CDR1 LNHDA and CDR2 SQIVND come from the germline V gene (reference sequence). V shed 7 bases and J 4 bases; nucleotides not matched to a gene: 13. The CDR3 is 16 residues long. The CDR3 loop reads CASIFPGTGSRETQYF. CDR3 DNA: TGTGCCAGTATTTTCCCCGGGACAGGGTCGAGAGAGACCCAGTACTTC.

The J gene is TRBJ2-7, the V gene TRBV28; 9 nucleotides agree with TRBD2. Trimming removed 6 bases from V and 7 bases from J; junction bases left unmatched: 10. Germline lookup yields CDR1 MDHEN and CDR2 SYDVKM. This CDR3 spans 14 amino acids. The DNA of the CDR3 is TGTGCCAGCAGGTTTAGCGGGAGTCCGGGGGAGCAGTACTTC. This codes for CASRFSGSPGEQYF.

J is TRBJ2-1 and V is TRBV7-2, with D tentatively TRBD2 (6 bases). CDR1 is SGHTA and CDR2 is FQGNSA in the germline V gene. CDR3 length equals 13 residues. The V end was cut by 4 bases, the J end by 9 bases, with 13 bases between. CDR3 bases: TGTGCCAGCAGCTCGGAGGGGTGGAGTGAGCAGTTCTTC. Amino acids: CASSSEGWSEQFF.

The V gene is TRBV28, the J gene TRBJ2-1, with 7 positions matching TRBD2. Trimming removed 7 bases from V and 11 bases from J; junction bases left unmatched: 23. CDR1 and CDR2 from the germline V gene are MDHEN and SYDVKM. The CDR3 is 17 amino acids. The CDR3 loop reads CASKFRSGVAAMGKQFF. In nucleotides, the CDR3 is TGTGCCAGCAAATTCCGGAGCGGGGTGGCTGCAATGGGTAAGCAGTTCTTC. The whole variable domain, remainder taken from reference TRBV28 and TRBJ2-1, is DVKVTQSSRYLVKRTGEKVFLECVQDMDHENMFWYRQDPGLGLRLIYFSYDVKMKEKGDIPEGYSVSREKKERFSLILESASTNQTSMYLCASKFRSGVAAMGKQFFGPGTRLTVL.

The chain links TRBV18 to TRBJ2-2, with a possible D match to TRBD2 (6 bases). Trimming took off 2 bases at V and 7 bases at J, with 17 bases between the two ends. The CDR3 totals 16 residues. Germline V gene data show CDR1 as KGHSH and CDR2 as LQKENI. The CDR3 nucleotides read TGTGCCAGCTCACCAACCCCGGGAGCAAATGGCGGGGAGCTGTTTTTT. Protein product: CASSPTPGANGGELFF.

The chain recombines TRBV10-1 with TRBJ2-4, with 7 nucleotides matching TRBD1. After removal of 4 bases from V and 9 bases from J, the junction contained 21 bases not matched to a gene. Germline V CDR1 and CDR2: WNHNN, SYGVQD (reference sequence). This CDR3 is 18 amino acids long. Here the CDR3 DNA reads TGCGCCAGCAGTGGATCGAGAGGGACAGCGTCGTCTTCTGGCATTCAGTACTTC. Its protein product is CASSGSRGTASSSGIQYF.

V and J are TRBV5-4 and TRBJ2-1; 10 bases line up with TRBD2. Trimming removed 4 bases from V and 4 bases from J; junction bases left unmatched: 8. The germline V gene encodes CDR1 SGHNT and CDR2 YYREEE (reference sequence). The CDR3 extends over 16 amino acids. The CDR3 nucleotides read TGTGCCAGCAGCACCAGGACTAGCGGAAGATACAATGAGCAGTTCTTC. Protein sequence: CASSTRTSGRYNEQFF.

The CDR3 here is CASRQTGTGEGEAFF. In nucleotides, the CDR3 is TGTGCCAGCAGACAAACCGGGACAGGGGAGGGTGAAGCTTTCTTT. This chain links TRBV4-2 with TRBJ1-1, with 10 positions matching TRBD1. V was pared by 6 bases and J by 7 bases, with 11 bases of the junction left unmatched. Germline-derived CDR1 and CDR2 are LGHNA and YNFKEQ. The CDR3 totals 15 residues.

This rearrangement joins TRBV10-3 to TRBJ2-6; 8 positions match TRBD1. Germline lookup yields CDR1 ENHRY and CDR2 SYGVKD. CDR3 length: 16 amino acids. The V gene end was trimmed by 2 bases and the J gene end by 0 bases; junction bases not matched to a gene: 0. The CDR3 nucleotides are TGTGCCATCAGTGAGACAGGGGGCTCTGGGGCCAACGTCCTGACTTTC. This sequence encodes CAISETGGSGANVLTF.

Remarks on this clone: The sample holds other DNA sequences that translate to the same CDR3. J is TRBJ2-7 and V is TRBV10-1, with no clear D. V lost 0 bases and J lost 1, with 7 bases in between. This CDR3 contains 14 residues. Germline-derived CDR1 and CDR2 are WNHNN and SYGVQD (reference sequence). The CDR3 sequence: CASSESGQSYEQYF. The CDR3 DNA follows: TGCGCCAGCAGTGAGTCTGGCCAATCCTACGAGCAGTACTTC.

V and J are TRBV10-3 and TRBJ2-7, with 12 positions matching TRBD1. Germline V gives CDR1 ENHRY, CDR2 SYGVKD. The CDR3 contains 14 residues. V lost 8 bases to trimming and J lost 7 bases; unmatched junction nucleotides: 9. The CDR3 sequence: CAIRGGTGGGEQYF. CDR3 DNA sequence: TGTGCCATCCGCGGGGGGACAGGGGGCGGGGAGCAGTACTTC.

The V gene is TRBV24-1, the J gene TRBJ2-5, with 8 bases fitting TRBD1. The germline gives CDR1 KGHDR, CDR2 SFDVKD. V trimming: 7 bases; J trimming: 4 bases; junction bases outside the gene matches: 7. The CDR3 loop spans 14 amino acids. CDR3 amino acids: CATSVTGGGETQYF. CDR3 DNA sequence: TGTGCCACCAGCGTAACAGGGGGAGGAGAGACCCAGTACTTC.

The chain recombines TRBV7-3 with TRBJ2-2; TRBD1 agrees at 7 bases. Trimming removed 1 base from V and 1 base from J; junction bases left unmatched: 3. The CDR3 is 16 residues long. In germline, CDR1 is SGHTA, CDR2 FQGTGA. In nucleotides, the CDR3 is TGTGCCAGCAGCTTAAGGGGACAGAAGAACACCGGGGAGCTGTTTTTT. This gives the protein CASSLRGQKNTGELFF. Variable domain in full (rest from reference TRBV7-3 and TRBJ2-2): GAGVSQTPSNKVTEKGKYVELRCDPISGHTALYWYRQSLGQGPEFLIYFQGTGAADDSGLPNDRFFAVRPEGSVSTLKIQRTERGDSAVYLCASSLRGQKNTGELFFGEGSRLTVL.